Listed below are T cell receptor beta chains from one sample, sequenced in a study of vaccination and CD4 T cells after COVID-19. No antigen has been assigned to these receptors. TCRdb re-called the PCR reads through MiXCR, storing one row per CDR3 protein. The sample lists roughly 14,000 distinct CDR3 sequences, around 58% occurring once. The sequenced material came from CD4+ T cells from blood, cultured in vitro. The receptors shown here come from a human donor who had recovered from COVID-19. Each CDR3 is given with its conserved first and last residue. Fields, in order: J gene, D gene, clone size, V gene, CDR3 protein, CDR3 DNA. A D gene is named only where the DNA matches it firmly. Where a row states a size, it is once, few, many or the class of an expanded clone; other rows omit it.

J gene: TRBJ2-7
D gene: -
clone size: -
V gene: TRBV11-2
CDR3 protein: CASSLTPIGWQYEQYF
CDR3 DNA: TGTGCCAGCAGCTTAACCCCTATTGGCTGGCAGTACGAGCAGTACTTC

J gene: TRBJ1-5
D gene: -
clone size: -
V gene: TRBV6-5
CDR3 protein: CASSYHGSQPQHF
CDR3 DNA: TGTGCCAGCAGTTACCACGGCAGTCAGCCCCAGCATTTT

J gene: TRBJ2-7
D gene: TRBD2
clone size: once
V gene: TRBV12-3/TRBV12-4
CDR3 protein: CASSIRTSRGWYEQYF
CDR3 DNA: TGTGCCAGCAGTATCAGGACTAGCCGGGGCTGGTACGAGCAGTACTTC

J gene: TRBJ1-1
D gene: -
clone size: -
V gene: TRBV7-2
CDR3 protein: CASSFLGEAFF
CDR3 DNA: TGTGCCAGCAGCTTCCTCGGTGAAGCTTTCTTT

J gene: TRBJ2-3
D gene: -
clone size: -
V gene: TRBV15
CDR3 protein: CATSILVGASDTQYF
CDR3 DNA: TGTGCCACCAGCATACTAGTGGGAGCATCAGATACGCAGTATTTT

J gene: TRBJ1-6
D gene: -
clone size: -
V gene: TRBV6-2/TRBV6-3
CDR3 protein: CASSFALDTSPLHF
CDR3 DNA: TGTGCCAGCAGTTTCGCACTGGACACTTCACCCCTCCACTTT

J gene: TRBJ2-3
D gene: -
clone size: large
V gene: TRBV7-2
CDR3 protein: CASSFLATDTQYF
CDR3 DNA: TGTGCCAGCAGCTTCCTAGCTACAGATACGCAGTATTTT

J gene: TRBJ1-1
D gene: -
clone size: -
V gene: TRBV7-9
CDR3 protein: CASSLGRRLTEAFF
CDR3 DNA: TGTGCCAGCAGCCTAGGCAGGCGGCTCACTGAAGCTTTCTTT

J gene: TRBJ2-7
D gene: -
clone size: -
V gene: TRBV6-5
CDR3 protein: CASSLSIVNYEQYF
CDR3 DNA: TGTGCCAGCAGTTTATCAATTGTCAACTACGAGCAGTACTTC

J gene: TRBJ1-5
D gene: TRBD1
clone size: -
V gene: TRBV7-2
CDR3 protein: CASSTGTAINQPQHF
CDR3 DNA: TGTGCCAGCAGCACGGGGACAGCCATCAATCAGCCCCAGCATTTT

J gene: TRBJ1-2
D gene: TRBD1
clone size: -
V gene: TRBV30
CDR3 protein: CAWSTGQGNYGYTF
CDR3 DNA: TGTGCCTGGAGTACGGGACAGGGGAACTATGGCTACACCTTC

J gene: TRBJ1-5
D gene: -
clone size: -
V gene: TRBV18
CDR3 protein: CASSPPRRGGIQPQHF
CDR3 DNA: TGTGCCAGCTCACCTCCGAGGAGGGGGGGGATCCAGCCCCAGCATTTT

J gene: TRBJ2-5
D gene: TRBD2
clone size: -
V gene: TRBV2
CDR3 protein: CASSAQGTGGTQYF
CDR3 DNA: TGTGCCAGCAGTGCCCAGGGCACGGGGGGGACCCAGTACTTC

J gene: TRBJ1-2
D gene: -
clone size: -
V gene: TRBV28
CDR3 protein: CASSLSGLGYGYTF
CDR3 DNA: TGTGCCAGCAGTTTATCAGGGTTAGGCTATGGCTACACCTTC

J gene: TRBJ1-3
D gene: -
clone size: -
V gene: TRBV20-1
CDR3 protein: CSAEGPVGNTIYF
CDR3 DNA: TGCAGTGCAGAGGGACCTGTTGGAAACACCATATATTTT

J gene: TRBJ2-4
D gene: TRBD1
clone size: -
V gene: TRBV6-2/TRBV6-3
CDR3 protein: CASSYPRDSHIQYF
CDR3 DNA: TGTGCCAGCAGTTACCCCCGGGACAGCCACATTCAGTACTTC

J gene: TRBJ2-5
D gene: TRBD2
clone size: -
V gene: TRBV6-2/TRBV6-3
CDR3 protein: CASSYLRLAGAQETQYF
CDR3 DNA: TGTGCCAGCAGTTATCTGCGTCTAGCGGGAGCTCAAGAGACCCAGTACTTC

J gene: TRBJ1-2
D gene: TRBD1
clone size: -
V gene: TRBV28
CDR3 protein: CASSGQGSVNYGYTF
CDR3 DNA: TGTGCCAGCAGTGGACAGGGATCGGTTAACTATGGCTACACCTTC

J gene: TRBJ2-5
D gene: -
clone size: few
V gene: TRBV2
CDR3 protein: CASSPRGFQETQYF
CDR3 DNA: TGTGCCAGCAGCCCCCGGGGATTCCAAGAGACCCAGTACTTC

J gene: TRBJ2-5
D gene: -
clone size: few
V gene: TRBV7-9
CDR3 protein: CASSLAVETQYF
CDR3 DNA: TGTGCCAGCAGCTTAGCGGTAGAGACCCAGTACTTC

J gene: TRBJ1-5
D gene: TRBD1
clone size: few
V gene: TRBV19
CDR3 protein: CASSRGQGNQPQHF
CDR3 DNA: TGTGCCAGTAGTCGCGGACAGGGCAATCAGCCCCAGCATTTT

J gene: TRBJ2-1
D gene: TRBD2
clone size: -
V gene: TRBV20-1
CDR3 protein: CSARGLAGSSYNEQFF
CDR3 DNA: TGCAGTGCCCGGGGACTAGCGGGAAGCTCCTACAATGAGCAGTTCTTC

J gene: TRBJ1-6
D gene: -
clone size: -
V gene: TRBV7-6
CDR3 protein: CASSLGLNSPLHF
CDR3 DNA: TGTGCCAGCAGCTTAGGCCTTAATTCACCCCTCCACTTT

J gene: TRBJ2-1
D gene: -
clone size: -
V gene: TRBV20-1
CDR3 protein: CSAKPALGTYNEQFF
CDR3 DNA: TGCAGTGCTAAACCGGCTCTCGGAACCTACAATGAGCAGTTCTTC

J gene: TRBJ2-3
D gene: TRBD2
clone size: -
V gene: TRBV4-3
CDR3 protein: CASSQDPASGPPRYF
CDR3 DNA: TGCGCCAGCAGCCAAGATCCGGCTAGCGGGCCCCCTCGGTATTTT

J gene: TRBJ1-2
D gene: TRBD1
clone size: -
V gene: TRBV30
CDR3 protein: CVCWDRGLYYGYTF
CDR3 DNA: TGTGTCTGCTGGGACAGGGGGCTTTACTATGGCTACACCTTC

J gene: TRBJ2-3
D gene: -
clone size: -
V gene: TRBV28
CDR3 protein: CASSLLSTDTQYF
CDR3 DNA: TGTGCCAGCAGTTTATTGAGCACAGATACGCAGTATTTT

J gene: TRBJ2-3
D gene: -
clone size: -
V gene: TRBV30
CDR3 protein: CAWSDPGTRGTDTQYF
CDR3 DNA: TGTGCCTGGAGTGACCCCGGGACGAGAGGAACAGATACGCAGTATTTT

J gene: TRBJ1-1
D gene: -
clone size: -
V gene: TRBV20-1
CDR3 protein: CSARVNWRQNTEAFF
CDR3 DNA: TGCAGTGCTAGAGTAAACTGGCGGCAGAACACTGAAGCTTTCTTT

J gene: TRBJ2-4
D gene: TRBD2
clone size: -
V gene: TRBV19
CDR3 protein: CASSAIEREGSKAKNIQYF
CDR3 DNA: TGTGCCAGTAGTGCTATCGAGCGGGAGGGGTCGAAGGCCAAAAACATTCAGTACTTC

J gene: TRBJ2-4
D gene: -
clone size: -
V gene: TRBV7-8
CDR3 protein: CASSLDGVVPAKNIQYF
CDR3 DNA: TGTGCCAGCAGCTTAGACGGGGTAGTCCCGGCCAAAAACATTCAGTACTTC

J gene: TRBJ2-3
D gene: -
clone size: -
V gene: TRBV3-1
CDR3 protein: CASSQNLIDTQYF
CDR3 DNA: TGTGCCAGCAGCCAAAACCTGATCGATACGCAGTATTTT

J gene: TRBJ2-5
D gene: TRBD2
clone size: -
V gene: TRBV24-1
CDR3 protein: CATSDSIAGGQETQYF
CDR3 DNA: TGTGCCACCAGTGACTCAATAGCGGGTGGGCAGGAGACCCAGTACTTC

J gene: TRBJ2-5
D gene: TRBD1
clone size: few
V gene: TRBV5-4
CDR3 protein: CASSNGGQGSETQYF
CDR3 DNA: TGTGCCAGCAGCAACGGGGGACAGGGGAGCGAGACCCAGTACTTC

J gene: TRBJ2-2
D gene: -
clone size: medium-sized
V gene: TRBV12-3/TRBV12-4
CDR3 protein: CASSLAGITGELFF
CDR3 DNA: TGTGCCAGCAGTTTAGCAGGGATCACCGGGGAGCTGTTTTTT

J gene: TRBJ2-3
D gene: -
clone size: -
V gene: TRBV24-1
CDR3 protein: CATSDRRGDTQYF
CDR3 DNA: TGTGCCACCAGTGACAGACGCGGAGATACGCAGTATTTT

J gene: TRBJ2-2
D gene: -
clone size: once
V gene: TRBV9
CDR3 protein: CASSVGPDTGELFF
CDR3 DNA: TGTGCCAGCAGCGTAGGTCCGGACACCGGGGAGCTGTTTTTT

J gene: TRBJ2-3
D gene: -
clone size: -
V gene: TRBV12-3/TRBV12-4
CDR3 protein: CASSKTTDTQYF
CDR3 DNA: TGTGCCAGCAGCAAGACCACAGATACGCAGTATTTT

J gene: TRBJ1-5
D gene: -
clone size: few
V gene: TRBV20-1
CDR3 protein: CSAEGTFNQPQHF
CDR3 DNA: TGCAGTGCTGAGGGGACATTCAATCAGCCCCAGCATTTT

J gene: TRBJ2-1
D gene: -
clone size: -
V gene: TRBV28
CDR3 protein: CASSLLSGRGNEQFF
CDR3 DNA: TGTGCCAGCAGTTTATTATCGGGCAGGGGTAATGAGCAGTTCTTC

J gene: TRBJ2-3
D gene: TRBD1
clone size: -
V gene: TRBV6-1
CDR3 protein: CASRRGTVTDTQYF
CDR3 DNA: TGTGCCAGCAGGAGGGGGACAGTCACAGATACGCAGTATTTT

J gene: TRBJ2-1
D gene: TRBD2
clone size: -
V gene: TRBV7-8
CDR3 protein: CASNLAASSYNEQFF
CDR3 DNA: TGTGCCAGCAACCTAGCGGCGAGCTCCTACAATGAGCAGTTCTTC

J gene: TRBJ1-6
D gene: TRBD1
clone size: -
V gene: TRBV7-9
CDR3 protein: CASSLGNRDREPPLHF
CDR3 DNA: TGTGCCAGCAGCTTGGGGAACCGGGACAGGGAGCCACCCCTCCACTTT

J gene: TRBJ2-3
D gene: TRBD2
clone size: -
V gene: TRBV6-4
CDR3 protein: CASSDKGLATDTQYF
CDR3 DNA: TGTGCCAGCAGTGACAAGGGACTAGCGACAGATACGCAGTATTTT

J gene: TRBJ2-2
D gene: -
clone size: few
V gene: TRBV6-4
CDR3 protein: CASSDSSSTGELFF
CDR3 DNA: TGTGCCAGCAGTGACTCGAGTAGCACCGGGGAGCTGTTTTTT

J gene: TRBJ2-7
D gene: TRBD2
clone size: -
V gene: TRBV7-9
CDR3 protein: CASSPGGGGRGAYEQYF
CDR3 DNA: TGTGCCAGCAGCCCGGGGGGAGGCGGGAGAGGTGCCTACGAGCAGTACTTC

J gene: TRBJ1-5
D gene: -
clone size: -
V gene: TRBV28
CDR3 protein: CASRRSRLSGNQPQHF
CDR3 DNA: TGTGCCAGCCGCCGATCTCGGCTTAGCGGCAATCAGCCCCAGCATTTT

J gene: TRBJ2-2
D gene: -
clone size: -
V gene: TRBV7-2
CDR3 protein: CASSWEMAGELFF
CDR3 DNA: TGTGCCAGCAGCTGGGAGATGGCCGGGGAGCTGTTTTTT